This entry concerns a single T cell receptor beta chain. This specimen belongs to a study of T cell responses to AZD1222 COVID-19 vaccine. Some clones are missing from TCRdb's copy, which holds only in-frame ones; the method was immunoSEQ multiplex PCR. The sample lists about 120,000 clones, about 88% seen once, with approximately 10% in the top ten. The material was peripheral blood, obtained on day 0 of AZD1222 vaccination. The sequence was obtained from an adult in good health.

The CDR3 DNA reads TGCGCCAGCAGCTTGGCGACAGGGGGCCCTTACGAGCAGTACTTC. It specifies CASSLATGGPYEQYF. This chain links TRBV5-1 with TRBJ2-7, with 10 bases identical to TRBD1. This CDR3 contains 15 residues. Unmatched junction bases numbered 4, after V lost 0 bases and J lost 4 bases. CDR1 SGHRS and CDR2 YFSETQ come from the germline V gene.